The T cell receptor beta chain described here comes from a study of OX40 agonist ivuxolimab in advanced cancers. General observations from the study: The authors also found low normalized T-cell clonal expansion in some nonresponders.

As for this clone: Its antigen is as yet unknown.

Per germline, CDR1 WNHNN and CDR2 SYGVQD (reference sequence). The CDR3 has 13 residues. Trimming cost V 2 bases and J 8 bases, with 10 bases left between them. Assay: immunoSEQ multiplex PCR; the TCRdb copy retains only in-frame clones and omits some. Of roughly 26,000 clones listed, around nine tenths are singletons. The sample in question was CD4+ or CD8+ T cells sorted from blood, obtained in a trial of the OX40 agonist ivuxolimab. The chain joins TRBV10-1 to TRBJ1-3, with D unclear. The receptor comes from an adult with an advanced solid tumor such as melanoma, head and neck, liver or kidney cancer. The CDR3 loop reads CASSEEVKDTIYF. CDR3 in DNA: TGCGCCAGCAGTGAGGAGGTGAAGGACACCATATATTTT.